The present entry profiles one T cell receptor beta chain with its context. Its target is not known. Trimming took 5 bases from V and 4 from J; bases not matched to a gene: 4. The CDR3 extends over 14 amino acids. The germline V gene has CDR1 SGHTA and CDR2 FQGTGA. The sample is drawn from a study of tumor-infiltrating lymphocytes in localized non-small cell lung cancer. Study background: Some samples were collected after neoadjuvant chemotherapy; smokers, never-smokers and several histologies were included. From each patient, both tumor and uninvolved lung, non-adjacent to tumor, were sampled.

The repertoire was sequenced with immunoSEQ multiplex PCR; TCRdb's copy has only in-frame clones and lacks some. The data contain around 24,000 clones, 50% to 80% of them singletons. Findings of the study overall: Technical variation could not be separated from intratumor heterogeneity here. Not all patients were TCR sequenced, owing to tissue quantity.

The sample taken for sequencing was lung tumor tissue. This receptor was identified in a human donor with non-small cell lung cancer. This chain connects TRBV7-3 to TRBJ2-2, with TRBD1 matching over 7 bases. The CDR3 reads CASSPTGATGELFF. Written as DNA, the CDR3 is TGTGCCAGCAGCCCAACAGGGGCCACCGGGGAGCTGTTTTTT.